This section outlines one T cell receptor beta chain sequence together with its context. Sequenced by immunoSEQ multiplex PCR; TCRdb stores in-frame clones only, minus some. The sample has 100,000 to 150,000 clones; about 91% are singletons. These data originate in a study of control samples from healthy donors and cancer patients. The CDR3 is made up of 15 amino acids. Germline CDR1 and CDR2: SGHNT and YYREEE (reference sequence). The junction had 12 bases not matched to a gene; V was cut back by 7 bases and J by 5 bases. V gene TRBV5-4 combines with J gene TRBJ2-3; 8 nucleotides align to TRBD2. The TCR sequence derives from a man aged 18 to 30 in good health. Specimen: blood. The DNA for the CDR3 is TGTGCCAGCGGTAGGGAATTAGCGGGGTTAGATACGCAGTATTTT. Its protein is CASGRELAGLDTQYF.